This record concerns one T cell receptor beta chain sequence. The clone's antigen remains unknown. Per-base quality was not reported, and no clone a single base away is much larger than it. The CDR3 regions of human TCRbeta chains were analyzed by immunosequencing. The original pipeline was this. Repertoire TCRs were checked for matches against a reference library of SARS-CoV-2-specific TCRs that had been generated using the MIRA antigen-specificity platform. Breadth meant the fraction of unique TCRs that were SARS-CoV-2-associated, whereas depth meant the fraction of total T cells that were SARS-CoV-2-associated. Using the MIRA data, each spike-specific TCR was mapped to the spike region that the TCR reacts to and placed in a CD4 or CD8 class. Log10-transformed breadth and depth values were compared by one-way ANOVA with Sidak's multiple comparisons tests. Imported from immuneACCESS, the table was reduced by TCRdb to in-frame sequences with V and J called. These copies leave out some clones; in studies compared against another copy, an unresolved V gene accounts for under half, and the cause of the remainder is not known. D and trimming were read from the DNA, whereas the V and J calls and clone size are those reported in that table. Present in this sample are about 140,000 clones, 70% to 90% of which were seen just once. Approximately 4.5% of the sample lies in the top ten.

The time point label, as the study defines it: baseline before first vaccination. Vaccinee samples were obtained from the UK trials COV001 and COV002, which included a single-blind randomized controlled phase 2/3 trial of AZD1222 (ChAdOx1 nCoV-19) in healthy adults. For TCRbeta chain sequencing, PBMC samples from trial participants were taken at day 0 and at day 28 after the second dose. The CDR3 spans 15 residues, from the cysteine through the phenylalanine. The only DNA kept is the CDR3, 45 bases in frame from the first base. In the germline V gene (reference sequence), CDR1 corresponds to LNHDA and CDR2 to SQIVND. The V end gives up 5 bases and the J end 7 bases, leaving 10 bases in the junction not matched to a gene. This sample was included in a study of T cell responses to AZD1222 COVID-19 vaccine (dated by TCRdb to the early 2020s). For the wider study: Because spike-specific TCR depth and breadth did not differ between the two schedules, AZD1222 recipients who got a second dose at roughly 4 weeks were pooled with those who got a second dose at roughly 12 weeks. Trial participants were enrolled by age into 18-55, 56-69 and 70-plus year subgroups, with roughly 160, 29 and 62 TCR-sequenced participants respectively. A total of about 240 trial participants underwent TCR sequencing, of whom about 210 received two doses of AZD1222 and about 26 received two doses of the MenACWY control vaccine.

What the study reported, not specific to this receptor: In the small 56-69-year group, the increase in depth fell short of significance, most likely because of low power. Reportedly, close to half of the unique spike-specific TCRs recognized epitopes lying outside the regions that are mutated in the B.1.351 and B.1.1.7 variants. Conclusions about previously exposed vaccinees are limited because only five to seven AZD1222 recipients were SARS-CoV-2 seropositive at baseline. Most participants were white British and females outnumbered males, and the authors suggested that clonal diversity may have been underestimated. CD4 TCRs associated with the vaccine covered the entire spike protein, and the dominant responses were in regions 160-218 and 743-854. After two AZD1222 doses, spike-specific TCR breadth and depth were significantly higher than at day 0 and than in MenACWY recipients. Because no samples from the day 14 peak response were available, repertoires could be characterized only after the peak T cell response.

This specimen consisted of peripheral blood, obtained on day 0 of AZD1222 vaccination. The sequence was collected from an adult in good health. The rearranged chain carries TRBV19 and TRBJ2-2; the junction holds 7 bases that match TRBD2. The nucleotide sequence is given as TGTGCCAGTAGTTTCCGGGGGGTAGGAGGCGGGGAGCTGTTTTTT. This translates into CASSFRGVGGGELFF.